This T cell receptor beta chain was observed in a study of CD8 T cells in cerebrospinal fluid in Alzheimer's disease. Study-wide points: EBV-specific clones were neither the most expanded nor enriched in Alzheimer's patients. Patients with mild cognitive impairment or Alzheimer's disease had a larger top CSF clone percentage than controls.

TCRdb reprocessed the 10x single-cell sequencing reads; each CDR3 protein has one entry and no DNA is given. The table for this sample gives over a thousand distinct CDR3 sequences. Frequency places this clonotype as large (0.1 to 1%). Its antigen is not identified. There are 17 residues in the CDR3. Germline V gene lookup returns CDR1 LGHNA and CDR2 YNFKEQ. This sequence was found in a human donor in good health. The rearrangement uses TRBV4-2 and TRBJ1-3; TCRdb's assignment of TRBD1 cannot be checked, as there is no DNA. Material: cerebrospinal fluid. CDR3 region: CASSQGRQGEIGNTIYF.